This T cell receptor (beta chain) was found in a study of stem cell transplantation in POMP-related autoinflammatory disease. At the level of the study: CD8+ T cells were low and CD4+ cells naive-skewed before transplant.

Assay used: immunoSEQ multiplex PCR; TCRdb lists only in-frame clones, some missing. The sample comprises a few thousand clones, more than 85% of which are singletons, and around 2.5% rests with the top ten. PRAID featured prominent immunodeficiency. The germline gives CDR1 SGDLS, CDR2 YYNGEE. The CDR3 covers 13 residues. V was pared by 0 bases and J by 5 bases, with 9 bases between. The TCR was taken from a human patient with POMP-related autoinflammation and immune dysregulation (PRAID). Some T cells may possibly be graft donor cells. Sequenced here: CD8+ T cells from PBMCs, sampled after stem cell transplantation. The rearrangement links TRBV9 to TRBJ2-7, with D perhaps TRBD2 (5 bases). Written as DNA, the CDR3 is TGTGCCAGCAGCGTAGCTTCCGGGGACGAGCAGTACTTC. The encoded protein is CASSVASGDEQYF.